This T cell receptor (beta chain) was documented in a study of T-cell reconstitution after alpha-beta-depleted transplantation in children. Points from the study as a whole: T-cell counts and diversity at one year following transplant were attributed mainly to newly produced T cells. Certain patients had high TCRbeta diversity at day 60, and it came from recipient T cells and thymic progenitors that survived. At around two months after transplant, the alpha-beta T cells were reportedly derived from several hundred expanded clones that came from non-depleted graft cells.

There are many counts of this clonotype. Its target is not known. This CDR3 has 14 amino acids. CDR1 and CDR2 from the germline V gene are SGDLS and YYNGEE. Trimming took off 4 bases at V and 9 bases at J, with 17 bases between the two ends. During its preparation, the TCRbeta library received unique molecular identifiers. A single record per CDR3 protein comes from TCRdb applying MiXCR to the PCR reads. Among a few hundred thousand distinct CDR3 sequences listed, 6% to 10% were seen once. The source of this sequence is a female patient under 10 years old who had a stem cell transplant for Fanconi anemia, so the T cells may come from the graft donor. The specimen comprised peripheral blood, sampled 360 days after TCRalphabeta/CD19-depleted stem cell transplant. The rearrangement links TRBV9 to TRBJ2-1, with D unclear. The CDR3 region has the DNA TGTGCCAGCAGCTCCACGTCTCGCGGTACTGAGCAGTTCTTC. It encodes CASSSTSRGTEQFF. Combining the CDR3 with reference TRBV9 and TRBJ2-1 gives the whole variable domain DSGVTQTPKHLITATGQRVTLRCSPRSGDLSVYWYQQSLDQGLQFLIQYYNGEERAKGNILERFSAQQFPDLHSELNLSSLELGDSALYFCASSSTSRGTEQFFGPGTRLTVL.